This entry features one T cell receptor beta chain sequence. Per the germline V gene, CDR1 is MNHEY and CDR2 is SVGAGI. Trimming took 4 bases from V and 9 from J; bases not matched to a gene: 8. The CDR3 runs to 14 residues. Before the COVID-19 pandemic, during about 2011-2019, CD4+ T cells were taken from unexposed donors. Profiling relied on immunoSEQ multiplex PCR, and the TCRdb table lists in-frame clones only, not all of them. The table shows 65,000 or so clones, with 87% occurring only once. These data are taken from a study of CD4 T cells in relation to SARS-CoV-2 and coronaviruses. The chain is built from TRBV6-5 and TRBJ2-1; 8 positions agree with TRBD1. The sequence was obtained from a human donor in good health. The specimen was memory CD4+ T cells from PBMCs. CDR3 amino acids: CASSSTYRGSEQFF. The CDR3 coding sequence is TGTGCCAGCAGTTCTACTTACAGGGGGAGTGAGCAGTTCTTC.